Below, 24 T cell receptor beta chains from the same sample are listed, as sequenced in a study of T-cell reconstitution after alpha-beta-depleted transplantation in children. Unique molecular identifiers featured in how the TCRbeta library was prepared. MiXCR was run by TCRdb on the PCR reads, yielding one entry per CDR3 protein. The sample holds hundreds of thousands of distinct CDR3 sequences, about 15% seen once. Sequenced here: PBMCs from the stem cell graft donor, sampled from the stem cell graft. The receptors here all came from a human donor who donated a stem cell graft to a child with acute myeloid leukemia.

The sample holds many counts of this clonotype. V and J are TRBV6-1 and TRBJ1-2, with D tentatively TRBD1 (6 bases). V lost 5 bases and J 4 bases, leaving 14 bases between the germline ends. Germline CDR1 MNHNS, CDR2 SASEGT. The CDR3 sequence is 14 residues long. The CDR3 spells CASSQQGLAYGYTF. The CDR3 DNA sequence: TGTGCCAGCAGTCAACAGGGCTTGGCCTATGGCTACACCTTC.

The sample holds a few counts of this clonotype. The chain employs TRBV6-1 and TRBJ2-5, with 9 nucleotides matching TRBD1. This CDR3 comprises 20 residues. CDR1 is MNHNS and CDR2 is SASEGT in the germline V gene. The V and J ends lost 6 bases and 4 bases, in that order; junction bases with no gene match: 24. The CDR3 loop reads CASRVAGTGFFGTRGETQYF. DNA of the CDR3: TGTGCCAGCAGAGTAGCCGGGACAGGGTTTTTTGGAACACGCGGAGAGACCCAGTACTTC.

The V and J genes are TRBV12-3 or TRBV12-4 and TRBJ1-6; a possible D gene is TRBD1 (5 bases). The CDR3 consists of 16 residues. Trimming cost V 5 bases and J 10 bases, with 21 bases left between them. The CDR3 DNA reads as TGTGCCAGCAGTACAAGACATCATCAAGGGGCCTCACCCCTCCACTTT. It is translated as CASSTRHHQGASPLHF.

This clonotype occurred many times. CDR3 protein: CSASPSGYTYNEQFF. The CDR3 coding sequence is TGCAGTGCTAGCCCCTCGGGATACACATACAATGAGCAGTTCTTC. This rearrangement joins TRBV20-1 to TRBJ2-1; TRBD2 might be the D (5 bases). V was cut by 3 bases and J by 4 bases, with 16 bases left in between. This CDR3 is 15 amino acids long. Germline CDR1 reads DFQATT; CDR2 reads SNEGSKA (reference sequence).

This clonotype was seen repeatedly, ten times or more. The chain links TRBV5-1 to TRBJ2-1; D is uncertain. V lost 8 bases to trimming and J lost 4 bases, with 19 bases between them. Germline CDR1 is SGHRS and CDR2 is YFSETQ. This CDR3 is 15 amino acids long. DNA for the CDR3: TGCGCCAGTACGGTGAGCGAACTCCGATACAATGAGCAGTTCTTC. It specifies CASTVSELRYNEQFF. Full variable domain (missing parts from reference TRBV5-1 and TRBJ2-1): KAGVTQTPRYLIKTRGQQVTLSCSPISGHRSVSWYQQTPGQGLQFLFEYFSETQRNKGNFPGRFSGRQFSNSRSEMNVSTLELGDSALYLCASTVSELRYNEQFFGPGTRLTVL.

In its sample, this clonotype was seen many times. The chain employs TRBV20-1 and TRBJ1-5; no clear D gene. The germline V gene encodes CDR1 DFQATT and CDR2 SNEGSKA (reference sequence). The CDR3 length is 12 residues. With 2 bases removed from V and 7 bases from J, the gap between germline ends came to 9 bases. The CDR3 is CSARKGGQPQHF. The CDR3, as DNA: TGCAGTGCTAGAAAGGGTGGGCAGCCCCAGCATTTT.

This clonotype was recorded many times. The chain couples TRBV20-1 to TRBJ2-3; the match to TRBD1 covers 7 bases. This CDR3 is 11 amino acids long. With V trimmed by 6 bases and J by 6 bases, 3 bases remained unmatched. Germline loops: CDR1 DFQATT, CDR2 SNEGSKA (reference sequence). The CDR3 sequence is CSAGGLDTQYF. The CDR3 DNA reads as TGCAGTGCAGGGGGCCTGGATACGCAGTATTTT.

Ten or more counts support this clonotype. This sequence joins TRBV6-4 and TRBJ2-2; D gene ambiguous. CDR1 MRHNA and CDR2 SNTAGT come from the germline V gene. The CDR3 is made up of 13 amino acids. V lost 10 bases to trimming and J lost 6 bases, with 15 bases between them. The CDR3 reads CATSNQDAGELFF. CDR3 bases: TGTGCCACCAGCAATCAAGACGCCGGGGAGCTGTTTTTT.

As DNA, the CDR3 is TGTGCCAGCAGCCCCTTTGGGGCCAACGTCCTGACTTTC. It codes for CASSPFGANVLTF. V usage is TRBV7-2 and J usage is TRBJ2-6; D uncertain. The germline CDR1 and CDR2 sequences are SGHTA and FQGNSA. This CDR3 comprises 13 residues. V gave up 5 bases and J gave up 3 bases, with 5 bases separating them.

The chain carries TRBV5-1 and TRBJ2-2; D gene uncertain. Germline CDR1 SGHRS, CDR2 YFSETQ. The CDR3 length is 14 residues. V lost 0 bases and J 6 bases, leaving 9 bases between the germline ends. The CDR3 region is CASSLAVMPGELFF. CDR3 in DNA: TGCGCCAGCAGCTTGGCCGTTATGCCCGGGGAGCTGTTTTTT.

This clonotype was observed many times. V usage is TRBV20-1 and J usage is TRBJ2-3; 8 nucleotides agree with TRBD1. This CDR3 region has 14 residues. The V gene's germline CDR1 is DFQATT and CDR2 SNEGSKA (reference sequence). V lost 1 base to trimming and J lost 7 bases; unmatched junction nucleotides: 7. As DNA, the CDR3 is TGCAGTGCTAGAGCTCCAGGGGGCTTGAATACGCAGTATTTT. The encoded protein is CSARAPGGLNTQYF.

This clonotype was recorded a few times. The V call is TRBV12-3 or TRBV12-4, the J call TRBJ1-5; D ambiguous. V dropped 6 bases and J dropped 0 bases, with 15 bases sitting between them. There are 16 residues in the CDR3. The CDR3 DNA follows: TGTGCCAGCAGATCTACCTCACCCACTAGCAATCAGCCCCAGCATTTT. Its protein is CASRSTSPTSNQPQHF.

The chain is built from TRBV20-1 and TRBJ2-5; 8 positions agree with TRBD2. CDR3 length equals 14 residues. V was clipped by 1 base and J by 5 bases; unmatched bases: 6. Germline V gives CDR1 DFQATT, CDR2 SNEGSKA (reference sequence). The CDR3 is CSARAGTSLETQYF. The CDR3, as DNA: TGCAGTGCTAGAGCCGGGACTAGTTTGGAGACCCAGTACTTC.

This clonotype turned up a few times. The chain is built from TRBV7-9 and TRBJ2-3; D is uncertain. This CDR3 has 13 residues. The ends were cut back, 1 base at V and 2 bases at J, with 4 bases in the middle. Germline CDR1 SEHNR, CDR2 FQNEAQ (reference sequence). The chain's CDR3 is CASSLVFTDTQYF. The CDR3 DNA is TGTGCCAGCAGCTTAGTATTCACAGATACGCAGTATTTT.

This clonotype was counted ten times or more. V usage is TRBV20-1 and J usage is TRBJ2-3, with 7 nucleotides matching TRBD1. The CDR3 has 16 amino acids. Germline V CDR1 and CDR2: DFQATT, SNEGSKA (reference sequence). After removal of 0 bases from V and 1 base from J, the junction contained 7 bases not matched to a gene. CDR3 DNA sequence: TGCAGTGCTAGAGATGCCCTTGGACAGGGCACAGATACGCAGTATTTT. This codes for CSARDALGQGTDTQYF.

This clonotype was counted many times. This chain joins TRBV20-1 and TRBJ2-6; 8 positions match TRBD1. The V and J ends lost 5 bases and 2 bases, in that order; junction bases with no gene match: 2. The CDR3 contains 14 residues. From germline, CDR1 is DFQATT and CDR2 SNEGSKA (reference sequence). CDR3 loop: CSAEDRAGANVLTF. In DNA, the CDR3 is TGCAGTGCTGAGGACAGGGCTGGGGCCAACGTCCTGACTTTC.

This clonotype was found a few times. V and J are TRBV13 and TRBJ2-3, with unresolved D. The CDR3 contains 14 residues. V gave up 0 bases and J gave up 4 bases, with 8 bases separating them. Germline V CDR1 and CDR2: PRHDT, FYEKMQ (reference sequence). CDR3 coding DNA: TGTGCCAGCAGCTTAGGTAGGATTTCAGATACGCAGTATTTT. Its protein is CASSLGRISDTQYF.

V is TRBV20-1 and J is TRBJ1-4, with 7 nucleotides matching TRBD1. Losses at the gene ends were 1 base for V and 0 bases for J; bases not matched to a gene: 11. Germline V gene lookup returns CDR1 DFQATT and CDR2 SNEGSKA (reference sequence). CDR3 length equals 18 residues. CDR3 coding DNA: TGCAGTGCTAGAGGACACGGGACAGCTCTTGCAACTAATGAAAAACTGTTTTTT. Its protein product is CSARGHGTALATNEKLFF.

There are many counts of this clonotype. The chain couples TRBV20-1 to TRBJ2-7; TRBD2 might be the D (5 bases). Trimming stripped 6 bases from V and 4 bases from J, with 19 bases between. This CDR3 is 14 amino acids long. In germline, CDR1 is DFQATT, CDR2 SNEGSKA (reference sequence). CDR3 sequence: CSALNKLERYEQYV. CDR3 bases: TGCAGTGCCCTTAATAAACTAGAAAGATACGAGCAGTACGTC.

This clonotype was detected ten times or more. V and J are TRBV7-2 and TRBJ2-2; no definite D call. V dropped 4 bases and J dropped 4 bases, with 7 bases sitting between them. Germline-derived CDR1 and CDR2 are SGHTA and FQGNSA. The CDR3 is made up of 13 amino acids. In DNA, the CDR3 is TGTGCCAGCAGCTCTACATCCACCGGGGAGCTGTTTTTT. It specifies CASSSTSTGELFF.

The chain links TRBV6-5 to TRBJ1-2; D unclear. The germline V and J ends were trimmed by 4 bases and 8 bases, with 17 bases remaining between them. The length of the CDR3 is 14 residues. The germline V gene has CDR1 MNHEY and CDR2 SVGAGI. Here the CDR3 DNA reads TGTGCCAGCAGTTTCCTAGGACGGGCAGAAGGCTACACCTTC. Translated: CASSFLGRAEGYTF.

The chain carries TRBV12-3 or TRBV12-4 and TRBJ2-7, with TRBD1 as a possible D gene (6 bases). Trimming removed 3 bases at V and 1 base at J, with 16 bases between. The CDR3 has 16 residues. In DNA form, the CDR3 reads TGTGCCAGCAGTTTCTTTGCAGGGGACGGATCCTACGAGCAGTACTTC. Amino acid sequence: CASSFFAGDGSYEQYF.

This clonotype was observed a handful of times. V usage is TRBV7-9 and J usage is TRBJ1-1; 11 bases agree with TRBD1. Per germline, CDR1 SEHNR and CDR2 FQNEAQ (reference sequence). CDR3 length: 15 residues. With V trimmed by 5 bases and J by 4 bases, 6 bases remained unmatched. The CDR3 protein is CASSGGQGASTEAFF. In nucleotides, the CDR3 is TGTGCCAGCAGCGGAGGACAGGGGGCCAGCACTGAAGCTTTCTTT.

The chain links TRBV12-3 or TRBV12-4 to TRBJ1-5, with 8 positions matching TRBD1. CDR3 length: 15 amino acids. After removal of 6 bases from V and 3 bases from J, the junction contained 7 bases not matched to a gene. Written as DNA, the CDR3 is TGTGCCAGCAGAGGACAGGGTGTTGTCAATCAGCCCCAGCATTTT. Its translation: CASRGQGVVNQPQHF.